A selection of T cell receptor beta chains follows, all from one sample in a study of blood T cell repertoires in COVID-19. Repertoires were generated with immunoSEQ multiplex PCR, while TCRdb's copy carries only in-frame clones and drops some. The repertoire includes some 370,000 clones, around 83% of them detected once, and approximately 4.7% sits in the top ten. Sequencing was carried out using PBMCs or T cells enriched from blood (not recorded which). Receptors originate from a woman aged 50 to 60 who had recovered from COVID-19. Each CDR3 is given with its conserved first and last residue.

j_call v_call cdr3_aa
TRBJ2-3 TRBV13 CASSLVSDTQYF
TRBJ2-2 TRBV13 CASSLGATANTGELFF
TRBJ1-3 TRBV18 CASSPAGDSGNTIYF
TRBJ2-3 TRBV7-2 CASSLVSGSVTDTQYF
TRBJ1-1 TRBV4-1 CASSSGGTEAFF
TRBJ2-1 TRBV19 CASTSYNEQFF
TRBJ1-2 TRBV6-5 CASREQGDPIGYTF
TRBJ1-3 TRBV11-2 CASSADSYGNTIYF
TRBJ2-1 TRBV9 CASSVFPGGSYNEQFF
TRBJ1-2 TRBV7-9 CASSPRQYAGTYGYTF
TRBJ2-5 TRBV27 CASGFNQETQYF
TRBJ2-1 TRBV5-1 CASSQTGMIEQFF
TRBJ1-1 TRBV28 CASSQNPGTGGPEAFF
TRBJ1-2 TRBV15 CATSTQTGIGGYTF
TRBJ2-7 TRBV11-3 CASSLHRENGEQYF